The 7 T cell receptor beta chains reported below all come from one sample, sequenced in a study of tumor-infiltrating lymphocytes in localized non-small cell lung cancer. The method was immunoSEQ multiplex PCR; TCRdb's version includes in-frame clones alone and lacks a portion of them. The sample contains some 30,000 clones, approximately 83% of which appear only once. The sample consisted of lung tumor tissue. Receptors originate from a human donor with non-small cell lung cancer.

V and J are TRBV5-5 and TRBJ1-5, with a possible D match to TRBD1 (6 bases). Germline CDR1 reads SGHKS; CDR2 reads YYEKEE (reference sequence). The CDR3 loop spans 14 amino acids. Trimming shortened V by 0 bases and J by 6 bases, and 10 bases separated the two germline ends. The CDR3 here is CASSLAGGRQPQHF. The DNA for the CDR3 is TGTGCCAGCAGCTTGGCTGGGGGGCGTCAGCCCCAGCATTTT.

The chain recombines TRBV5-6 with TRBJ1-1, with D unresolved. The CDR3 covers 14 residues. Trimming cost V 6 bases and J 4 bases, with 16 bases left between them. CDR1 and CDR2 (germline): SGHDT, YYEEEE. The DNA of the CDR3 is TGTGCCAGCACAAAGGTTGGCACTGGCACTGAAGCTTTCTTT. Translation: CASTKVGTGTEAFF.

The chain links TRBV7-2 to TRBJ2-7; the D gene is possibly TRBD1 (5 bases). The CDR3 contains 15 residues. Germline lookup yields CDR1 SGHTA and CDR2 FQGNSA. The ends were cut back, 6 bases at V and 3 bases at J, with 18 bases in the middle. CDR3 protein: CASRYHTGQGYEQYF. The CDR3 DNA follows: TGTGCCAGCAGATATCATACTGGACAAGGCTACGAGCAGTACTTC.

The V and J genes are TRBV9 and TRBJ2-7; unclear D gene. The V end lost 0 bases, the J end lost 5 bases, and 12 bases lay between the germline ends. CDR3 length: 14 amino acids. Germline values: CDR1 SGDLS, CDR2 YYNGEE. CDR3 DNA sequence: TGTGCCAGCAGCGTAGTGCCCTACGGCGACGAGCAGTACTTC. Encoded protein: CASSVVPYGDEQYF. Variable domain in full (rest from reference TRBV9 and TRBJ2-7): DSGVTQTPKHLITATGQRVTLRCSPRSGDLSVYWYQQSLDQGLQFLIQYYNGEERAKGNILERFSAQQFPDLHSELNLSSLELGDSALYFCASSVVPYGDEQYFGPGTRLTVT.

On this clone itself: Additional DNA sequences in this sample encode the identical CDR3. Here the CDR3 DNA reads TGTGCCAGCAGCGTAGATTCGGGCAGGGGTGAGACCCAGTACTTC. Its protein product is CASSVDSGRGETQYF. This chain connects TRBV9 to TRBJ2-5; D is possibly TRBD1 (6 bases). V was trimmed by 0 bases and J by 5 bases, leaving 14 bases between them. This CDR3 contains 15 residues. Germline V gene data show CDR1 as SGDLS and CDR2 as YYNGEE. Based on the CDR3 plus reference TRBV9 and TRBJ2-5, the full variable domain is DSGVTQTPKHLITATGQRVTLRCSPRSGDLSVYWYQQSLDQGLQFLIQYYNGEERAKGNILERFSAQQFPDLHSELNLSSLELGDSALYFCASSVDSGRGETQYFGPGTRLLVL.

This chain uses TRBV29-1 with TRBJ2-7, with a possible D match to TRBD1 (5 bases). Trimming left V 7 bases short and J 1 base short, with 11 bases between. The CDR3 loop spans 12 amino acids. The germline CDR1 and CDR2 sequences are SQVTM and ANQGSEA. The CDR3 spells CSAQDISYEQYF. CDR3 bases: TGCAGCGCCCAGGACATATCCTACGAGCAGTACTTC.

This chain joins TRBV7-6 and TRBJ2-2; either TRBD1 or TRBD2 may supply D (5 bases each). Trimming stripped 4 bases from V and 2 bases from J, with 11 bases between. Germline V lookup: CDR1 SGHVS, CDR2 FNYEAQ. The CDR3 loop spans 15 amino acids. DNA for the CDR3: TGTGCCAGCAGCTATGGGACGGCCAACACCGGGGAGCTGTTTTTT. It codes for CASSYGTANTGELFF. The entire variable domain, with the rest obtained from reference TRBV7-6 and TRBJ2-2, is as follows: GAGVSQSPRYKVTKRGQDVALRCDPISGHVSLYWYRQALGQGPEFLTYFNYEAQQDKSGLPNDRFSAERPEGSISTLTIQRTEQRDSAMYRCASSYGTANTGELFFGEGSRLTVL.